This T cell receptor (beta chain) was profiled in a study of identical twins. Germline loops: CDR1 LGHNA, CDR2 YNFKEQ. The CDR3 runs to 15 residues. Trimming cost V 0 bases and J 5 bases, with 14 bases left between them. cDNA molecules carried unique molecular identifiers, and template switching added a universal primer site. In TCRdb, the 5' RACE reads were re-called with MiXCR into one record per CDR3 protein. The table records some 250,000 distinct CDR3 sequences, roughly an eighth of them present only once. Overall study findings and caveats: Conclusions were drawn cross-sectionally by statistical analysis, without following the same donors. The study found excess low generation probability among twin-shared out-of-frame alpha sequences.

There are many counts of this clonotype. Antigen specificity is unknown. The same data also went into a second study, on yellow fever vaccine responses in identical twins.

This sequence joins TRBV4-2 and TRBJ2-7; D tentatively reads TRBD1 or TRBD2 (5 bases each). The sequence was collected from a woman aged 18-30 years in good health. What was sequenced was memory (CD45RO+) T cells sorted from blood. CDR3 DNA: TGTGCCAGCAGCCAAGATGGGGGACCCCAGAACGAGCAGTACTTC. This gives the protein CASSQDGGPQNEQYF.